A selection of T cell receptor beta chains follows, all from one sample in a study of regulatory T cells in long-lasting Graves disease. TCRdb fed the multiplex PCR reads into MiXCR, producing one record per CDR3 protein. The table records a few hundred thousand distinct CDR3 sequences, 20% to 25% of them present only once. Sequencing was performed on peripheral blood mononuclear cells (PBMCs), taken when the disease was refractory, from a patient treated with antithyroid drugs. These receptors originate from a female donor with Graves disease. Each CDR3 is given with its conserved first and last residue. D genes are given only for firm matches. Clone sizes are given selectively: once, few, many, or a class where the clone is expanded.

j_call clone_size v_call d_call cdr3_nt cdr3_aa
TRBJ2-7 many TRBV28 - TGTGCCAGCAGCGTACGGGGTACCTACGAGCAGTACTTC CASSVRGTYEQYF
TRBJ1-2 few TRBV29-1 - TGCAGCGTTGGATTGGGGGAAGACTATGGCTACACCTTC CSVGLGEDYGYTF
TRBJ1-6 few TRBV12-3/TRBV12-4 TRBD1 TGTGCCAGCACCCCTACTCGACAGGGTGAAAGTTCACCCCTCCACTTT CASTPTRQGESSPLHF
TRBJ2-2 - TRBV7-3 - TGTGCCAGCAGCTTATACCCGAACACCGGGGAGCTGTTTTTT CASSLYPNTGELFF
TRBJ2-7 - TRBV6-2/TRBV6-3 - TGTGCCAGCAGTTACGCCATTGAACTGGCCTACGAGCAGTACTTC CASSYAIELAYEQYF
TRBJ1-5 - TRBV28 - TGTGCCAGCAGTTTCCTAGCGGGGGGGTATCAGCCCCAGCATTTT CASSFLAGGYQPQHF
TRBJ2-7 many TRBV28 - TGTGCCAGCAGTTTGGAACAGACCTACGAGCAGTACTTC CASSLEQTYEQYF
TRBJ1-4 many TRBV3-1 TRBD1 TGTGCCAGCAGCGAAACGACAGGGGGCGGTGAAAAACTGTTTTTT CASSETTGGGEKLFF
TRBJ1-5 few TRBV20-1 TRBD1 TGCAGTGCTTTCAGACAGGGAGACAATCAGCCCCAGCATTTT CSAFRQGDNQPQHF
TRBJ2-2 many TRBV24-1 - TGTGCCACCAGTGACCCGACTACCATGAACACCGGGGAGCTGTTTTTT CATSDPTTMNTGELFF
TRBJ2-7 many TRBV6-2/TRBV6-3 - TGTGCCAGCAGTTACGGTCAGCGGACCTACGAGCAGTACTTC CASSYGQRTYEQYF
TRBJ1-6 - TRBV7-3 - TGTGCCAGCAGCTCCCAGCCCTATATTTCACCCCTCCACTTT CASSSQPYISPLHF
TRBJ2-4 few TRBV20-1 TRBD2 TGCAGTGCTAGAGATTACGCGGGGGGGTTGAACATTCAGTACTTC CSARDYAGGLNIQYF
TRBJ1-6 few TRBV30 TRBD1 TGTGCCTGGACCCAGACAGGGCTGAATTCACCCCTCCACTTT CAWTQTGLNSPLHF